The rows below give T cell receptor beta chains drawn from one sample of a study of blood T cell repertoires in COVID-19. The data were produced by immunoSEQ multiplex PCR, yet TCRdb's version contains in-frame clones alone and is incomplete. This sample has approximately 89,000 clones; 90% to 95% occur once, and the top ten carry 3.5% to 5%. Source material: peripheral blood. These receptors were obtained from a human donor with active COVID-19. The donor label of this sample is uncertain. Both conserved end residues are part of each CDR3. Fields, in order: clone size, J gene, V gene, D gene, CDR3 protein, CDR3 DNA. The D gene is left open where the match is weak. Part of the rows lack a size; the others show once, few, many or a class for expanded clones.

abundance: -; j_gene: TRBJ1-4; v_gene: TRBV4-1; d_gene: -; CDR3aa: CASSQVSAVREKLFF; CDR3nt: TGCGCCAGCAGCCAAGTGTCCGCAGTACGAGAAAAACTGTTTTTT
abundance: -; j_gene: TRBJ2-2; v_gene: TRBV19; d_gene: TRBD2; CDR3aa: CASSKGTSGRVNTGELFF; CDR3nt: TGTGCCAGCAGTAAGGGGACTAGCGGGAGGGTAAACACCGGGGAGCTGTTTTTT
abundance: -; j_gene: TRBJ2-4; v_gene: TRBV15; d_gene: TRBD1; CDR3aa: CATSRNTGTGKNIQYF; CDR3nt: TGTGCCACCAGCAGAAACACCGGGACAGGGAAAAACATTCAGTACTTC
abundance: -; j_gene: TRBJ2-7; v_gene: TRBV5-6; d_gene: TRBD1; CDR3aa: CASSLAGQGPYEQYF; CDR3nt: TGTGCCAGCAGCTTGGCTGGACAGGGCCCCTACGAGCAGTACTTC
abundance: -; j_gene: TRBJ1-3; v_gene: TRBV4-1; d_gene: TRBD1; CDR3aa: CASSQGQGLSGNTIYF; CDR3nt: TGCGCCAGCAGCCAAGGACAGGGTTTATCTGGAAACACCATATATTTT
abundance: -; j_gene: TRBJ1-3; v_gene: TRBV10-3; d_gene: TRBD1; CDR3aa: CAIRPARQGPGNTIYF; CDR3nt: TGTGCCATCAGACCGGCCCGACAGGGTCCGGGAAACACCATATATTTT
abundance: -; j_gene: TRBJ2-1; v_gene: TRBV6-5; d_gene: -; CDR3aa: CASTPGYNEQFF; CDR3nt: TGTGCCAGCACCCCAGGGTACAATGAGCAGTTCTTC
abundance: -; j_gene: TRBJ2-7; v_gene: TRBV6-5; d_gene: -; CDR3aa: CASSYQGIVYF; CDR3nt: TGTGCCAGCAGTTACCAGGGGATTGTGTACTTC
abundance: -; j_gene: TRBJ1-2; v_gene: TRBV27; d_gene: -; CDR3aa: CASSLTIQGGYTF; CDR3nt: TGTGCCAGCAGCTTAACTATTCAGGGTGGCTACACCTTC
abundance: -; j_gene: TRBJ1-5; v_gene: TRBV6-6; d_gene: -; CDR3aa: CASSYSAGDQPQHF; CDR3nt: TGTGCCAGCAGTTACTCTGCAGGGGATCAGCCCCAGCATTTT
abundance: -; j_gene: TRBJ2-1; v_gene: TRBV24-1; d_gene: -; CDR3aa: CATSEFMGGEQFF; CDR3nt: TGTGCCACCAGTGAATTTATGGGAGGTGAGCAGTTCTTC
abundance: -; j_gene: TRBJ2-2; v_gene: TRBV5-6; d_gene: TRBD1; CDR3aa: CASSHLTGLNTGELFF; CDR3nt: TGTGCCAGCAGCCATCTGACAGGGCTTAACACCGGGGAGCTGTTTTTT
abundance: few; j_gene: TRBJ1-5; v_gene: TRBV6-6; d_gene: TRBD1; CDR3aa: CASSLGQGANQPQHF; CDR3nt: TGTGCCAGCAGTCTTGGACAGGGGGCCAATCAGCCCCAGCATTTT
abundance: -; j_gene: TRBJ2-5; v_gene: TRBV7-7; d_gene: -; CDR3aa: CASSLANSQETQYF; CDR3nt: TGTGCTAGCAGCTTAGCAAACTCACAAGAGACCCAGTACTTC
abundance: -; j_gene: TRBJ2-1; v_gene: TRBV24-1; d_gene: -; CDR3aa: CATSDYGPGSYNEQFF; CDR3nt: TGTGCCACCAGTGATTATGGGCCAGGATCCTACAATGAGCAGTTCTTC
abundance: -; j_gene: TRBJ2-1; v_gene: TRBV9; d_gene: -; CDR3aa: CASSVAAGGPYNEQFF; CDR3nt: TGTGCCAGCAGCGTAGCTGCCGGGGGTCCCTACAATGAGCAGTTCTTC
abundance: -; j_gene: TRBJ2-2; v_gene: TRBV5-1; d_gene: -; CDR3aa: CASSLEGSATGELFF; CDR3nt: TGCGCCAGCAGCTTGGAGGGGTCGGCCACCGGGGAGCTGTTTTTT
abundance: -; j_gene: TRBJ2-3; v_gene: TRBV4-3; d_gene: TRBD2; CDR3aa: CASSQAASGRTDTQYF; CDR3nt: TGCGCCAGCAGCCAAGCGGCTAGCGGGAGGACAGATACGCAGTATTTT
abundance: -; j_gene: TRBJ2-1; v_gene: TRBV5-4; d_gene: -; CDR3aa: CASSLLGVLHPFF; CDR3nt: TGTGCCAGCAGCTTGTTGGGAGTACTACACCCGTTCTTC
abundance: -; j_gene: TRBJ2-5; v_gene: TRBV5-6; d_gene: TRBD1; CDR3aa: CASSLVGAGGETQYF; CDR3nt: TGTGCCAGCAGCTTGGTGGGGGCAGGGGGTGAGACCCAGTACTTC
abundance: -; j_gene: TRBJ2-1; v_gene: TRBV21-1; d_gene: -; CDR3aa: CASSPQLAGLWQFF; CDR3nt: TGTGCCAGCAGCCCCCAGCTAGCGGGTCTTTGGCAGTTCTTC
abundance: -; j_gene: TRBJ1-2; v_gene: TRBV10-3; d_gene: TRBD1; CDR3aa: CATWDRGDPYGYTF; CDR3nt: TGTGCCACCTGGGACAGGGGGGACCCTTATGGCTACACCTTC
abundance: -; j_gene: TRBJ2-7; v_gene: TRBV11-3; d_gene: -; CDR3aa: CASSLERGGQYF; CDR3nt: TGTGCCAGCAGCTTAGAGAGAGGGGGGCAGTACTTC
abundance: -; j_gene: TRBJ2-3; v_gene: TRBV10-3; d_gene: -; CDR3aa: CAISGGLYSTDTQYF; CDR3nt: TGTGCCATCAGTGGGGGACTTTATAGCACAGATACGCAGTATTTT
abundance: -; j_gene: TRBJ2-2; v_gene: TRBV11-3; d_gene: TRBD2; CDR3aa: CASSLRKYGLAHTGELFF; CDR3nt: TGTGCCAGCAGCCTGCGGAAATACGGACTAGCGCACACCGGGGAGCTGTTTTTT
abundance: -; j_gene: TRBJ2-7; v_gene: TRBV6-4; d_gene: TRBD1; CDR3aa: CASPRTGVYEQYF; CDR3nt: TGTGCCAGCCCTAGGACAGGGGTCTACGAGCAGTACTTC
abundance: -; j_gene: TRBJ2-1; v_gene: TRBV19; d_gene: -; CDR3aa: CASSAAGSEQFF; CDR3nt: TGTGCCAGTAGTGCGGCCGGCAGTGAGCAGTTCTTC
abundance: -; j_gene: TRBJ2-7; v_gene: TRBV5-1; d_gene: -; CDR3aa: CASSLEVGVNYEQYF; CDR3nt: TGCGCCAGCAGCTTGGAGGTTGGAGTGAACTACGAGCAGTACTTC
abundance: -; j_gene: TRBJ2-3; v_gene: TRBV15; d_gene: -; CDR3aa: CATSRDGLREDTQYF; CDR3nt: TGTGCCACCAGCAGAGACGGTCTCCGAGAAGATACGCAGTATTTT
abundance: -; j_gene: TRBJ1-1; v_gene: TRBV6-5; d_gene: -; CDR3aa: CASRISGQNTEAFF; CDR3nt: TGTGCCAGCAGGATATCGGGACAGAACACTGAAGCTTTCTTT
abundance: few; j_gene: TRBJ1-6; v_gene: TRBV4-3; d_gene: -; CDR3aa: CASSRDEPHSPLHF; CDR3nt: TGCGCCAGCAGCCGAGATGAGCCTCATTCACCCCTCCACTTT
abundance: -; j_gene: TRBJ2-7; v_gene: TRBV5-1; d_gene: -; CDR3aa: CASSLLGEQQYF; CDR3nt: TGCGCCAGCAGCTTGTTAGGGGAACAGCAGTACTTC
abundance: -; j_gene: TRBJ1-2; v_gene: TRBV6-4; d_gene: -; CDR3aa: CASSDPGKRFLYGYTF; CDR3nt: TGTGCCAGCAGTGACCCCGGGAAAAGGTTCCTCTATGGCTACACCTTC
abundance: -; j_gene: TRBJ2-2; v_gene: TRBV11-2; d_gene: -; CDR3aa: CASSFFRGTGELFF; CDR3nt: TGTGCCAGCAGCTTTTTTAGGGGAACCGGGGAGCTGTTTTTT
abundance: -; j_gene: TRBJ2-1; v_gene: TRBV5-5; d_gene: TRBD2; CDR3aa: CASSLAGLDFNEQFF; CDR3nt: TGTGCCAGCAGCTTGGCGGGACTAGACTTTAATGAGCAGTTCTTC
abundance: -; j_gene: TRBJ2-1; v_gene: TRBV2; d_gene: TRBD2; CDR3aa: CASSIREAWDEQFF; CDR3nt: TGTGCCAGCAGTATACGGGAGGCCTGGGATGAGCAGTTCTTC
abundance: -; j_gene: TRBJ2-3; v_gene: TRBV3-1/TRBV3-2; d_gene: -; CDR3aa: CASSQESYRGTDTQYF; CDR3nt: TGTGCCAGCAGCCAAGAGAGTTACAGGGGCACAGATACGCAGTATTTT